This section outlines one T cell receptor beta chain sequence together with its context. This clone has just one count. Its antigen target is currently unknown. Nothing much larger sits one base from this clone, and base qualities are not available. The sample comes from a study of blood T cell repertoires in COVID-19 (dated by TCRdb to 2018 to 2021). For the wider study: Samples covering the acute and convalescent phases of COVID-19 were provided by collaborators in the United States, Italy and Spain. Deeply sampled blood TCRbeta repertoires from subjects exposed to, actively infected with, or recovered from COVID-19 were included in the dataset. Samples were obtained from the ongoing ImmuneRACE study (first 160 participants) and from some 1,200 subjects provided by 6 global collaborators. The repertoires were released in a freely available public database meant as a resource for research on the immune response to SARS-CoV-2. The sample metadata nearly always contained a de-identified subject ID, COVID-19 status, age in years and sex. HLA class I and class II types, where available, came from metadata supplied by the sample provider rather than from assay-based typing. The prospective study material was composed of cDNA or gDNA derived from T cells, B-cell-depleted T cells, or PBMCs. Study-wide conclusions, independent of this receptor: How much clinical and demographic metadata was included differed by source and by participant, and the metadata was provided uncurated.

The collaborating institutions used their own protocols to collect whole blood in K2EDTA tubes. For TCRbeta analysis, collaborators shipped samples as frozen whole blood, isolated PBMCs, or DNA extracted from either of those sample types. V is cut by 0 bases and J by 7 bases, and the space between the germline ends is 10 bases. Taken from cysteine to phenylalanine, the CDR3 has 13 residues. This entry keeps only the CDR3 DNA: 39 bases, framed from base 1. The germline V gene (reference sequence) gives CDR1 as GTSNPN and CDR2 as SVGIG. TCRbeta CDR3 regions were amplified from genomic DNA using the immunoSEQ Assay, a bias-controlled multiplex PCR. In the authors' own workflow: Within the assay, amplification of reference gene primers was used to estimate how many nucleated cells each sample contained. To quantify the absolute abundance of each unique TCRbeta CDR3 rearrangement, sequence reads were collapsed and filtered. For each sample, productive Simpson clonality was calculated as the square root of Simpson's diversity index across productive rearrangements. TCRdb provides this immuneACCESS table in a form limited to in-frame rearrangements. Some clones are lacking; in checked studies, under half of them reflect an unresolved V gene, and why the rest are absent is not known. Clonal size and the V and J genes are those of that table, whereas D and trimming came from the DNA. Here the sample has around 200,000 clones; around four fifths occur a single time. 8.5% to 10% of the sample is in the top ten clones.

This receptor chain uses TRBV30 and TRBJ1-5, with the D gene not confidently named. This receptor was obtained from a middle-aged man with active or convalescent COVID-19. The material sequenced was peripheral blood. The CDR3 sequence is CAWSVSVPQPQHF. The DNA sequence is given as TGTGCCTGGAGTGTAAGCGTCCCGCAGCCCCAGCATTTT.